Included here is one TCR beta chain sequence, with context. Its antigen remains unidentified. Per-base quality was not reported, and no clone a single base away is much larger than it. At one collaborating source in Seattle, patients were enrolled during active infection and were followed longitudinally through the course of disease. Whole blood was collected in K2EDTA tubes by collaborating institutions according to the institutions' own protocols. Collaborator samples were shipped for TCRbeta analysis as frozen whole blood, isolated PBMCs, or DNA extracted from either sample type. TCRbeta CDR3 regions were amplified from genomic DNA by means of the immunoSEQ Assay, a bias-controlled multiplex PCR. The original methods were these. The number of nucleated cells in each sample was estimated from the amplification of reference gene primers within the assay. To quantify the absolute abundance of each unique TCRbeta CDR3 rearrangement, sequence reads were collapsed and filtered. For each sample, productive Simpson clonality was calculated as the square root of Simpson's diversity index across productive rearrangements. The table was pulled from immuneACCESS by TCRdb, which kept in-frame rearrangements only. Such tables lose some clones; where checked, under half of the loss comes from unresolved V genes, and the rest has no known cause. Clone size and V and J calls were adopted from that table, with D and trimming inferred from the DNA. The sample table contains 150,000 to 180,000 clones; only one count was recorded for 83% of them. The top ten clones comprise roughly 12% of the sample.

These data are taken from a study of blood T cell repertoires in COVID-19 (TCRdb year 2020). Context from the whole study: Samples covering the acute and convalescent phases of COVID-19 were provided by collaborators in the United States, Italy and Spain. The sample metadata nearly always contained a de-identified subject ID, COVID-19 status, age in years and sex. The repertoires were released in a freely available public database intended as a resource for research on the immune response to SARS-CoV-2. The samples were drawn from two sources: the first 160 participants of the ongoing ImmuneRACE study, and 1,000 to 1,500 subjects contributed by 6 global collaborators. Subjects who had been exposed to COVID-19, were actively infected with it, or had recovered from it provided the deeply sampled blood TCRbeta repertoires that made up the dataset. Where available, HLA class I and class II types were obtained from metadata supplied by the sample provider rather than from assay-based typing. The material from the prospective study consisted of cDNA or gDNA derived from T cells, B-cell-depleted T cells, or PBMCs. Broader findings and caveats from the paper: The amount of clinical and demographic metadata varied by source and participant and was provided uncurated.

The germline ends are 11 bases apart after V is trimmed by 5 bases and J by 0 bases. From cysteine to phenylalanine, the CDR3 is 15 amino acids long. Only the CDR3 part of the read is kept: 45 bases, read in frame from the first base. CDR1 SNHLY and CDR2 FYNNEI are derived from the germline V gene. The sequence came from a woman in her sixties or seventies with COVID-19, enrolled during active disease. Sequenced material: peripheral blood. The V gene is TRBV2 and the J gene is TRBJ1-5; a tentative D match to TRBD1 spans 5 bases. The CDR3 has the sequence CASSNKGHSNQPQHF. The DNA sequence is as follows: TGTGCCAGCAGTAATAAGGGGCATAGCAATCAGCCCCAGCATTTT.